The sequence of this TCR beta chain was determined in a study of blood T cell repertoires in COVID-19. Study in general: T cells, B-cell-depleted T cells, or PBMCs supplied cDNA or gDNA.

Original processing methods: Estimates of nucleated cell counts were drawn from the amplification of reference gene primers. Method: immunoSEQ multiplex PCR; TCRdb's copy keeps in-frame clones and lacks some. That table supplies the V and J calls and clone size; D and trimming were determined from the DNA. Found here are over 95,000 clones, about four fifths of them singletons; the top ten hold 8% to 13%. This clone occurred a few times. The sequencing sample was made of peripheral blood. The sequence came from a human donor in a cohort sampled during active COVID-19.

CDR3 residues: CASKPQGQGKDETQYF. The CDR3 nucleotides are TGTGCCAGCAAGCCGCAGGGACAGGGGAAGGACGAGACCCAGTACTTC. The rearrangement joins TRBV27 to TRBJ2-5; 10 bases are shared with TRBD1. This CDR3 has 16 residues. Per germline, CDR1 MNHEY and CDR2 SMNVEV (reference sequence). J was trimmed by 5 bases and V by 7 bases; bases with no gene match: 13.